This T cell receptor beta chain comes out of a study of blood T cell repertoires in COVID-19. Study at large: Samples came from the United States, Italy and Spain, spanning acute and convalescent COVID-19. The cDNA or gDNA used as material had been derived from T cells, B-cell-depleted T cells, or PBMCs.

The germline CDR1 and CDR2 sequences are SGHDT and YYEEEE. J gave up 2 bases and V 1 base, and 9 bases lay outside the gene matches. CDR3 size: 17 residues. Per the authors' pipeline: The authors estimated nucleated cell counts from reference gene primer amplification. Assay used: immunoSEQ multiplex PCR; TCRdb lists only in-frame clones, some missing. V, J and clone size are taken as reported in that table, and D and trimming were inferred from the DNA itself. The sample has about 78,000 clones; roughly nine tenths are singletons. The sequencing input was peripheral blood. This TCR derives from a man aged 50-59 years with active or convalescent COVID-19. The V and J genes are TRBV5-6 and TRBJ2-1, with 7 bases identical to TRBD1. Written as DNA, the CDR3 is TGTGCCAGCAGCTTGAGTTTTGGGCAGGGGGCCTACAATGAGCAGTTCTTC. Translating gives CASSLSFGQGAYNEQFF.